A single sample gave rise to the 9 T cell receptor beta chains below, sequenced in a study of blood T cell repertoires in COVID-19. The repertoire was sequenced with immunoSEQ multiplex PCR; TCRdb's copy has only in-frame clones and lacks some. The sample carries 250,000 to 350,000 clones, roughly 85% recorded once. Input material: peripheral blood. The receptors come from a woman aged 30 to 39 with active or convalescent COVID-19.

The rearrangement uses TRBV15 and TRBJ1-3; weak D call: TRBD1 (6 bases). V shed 5 bases and J shed 2 bases, with 16 bases lying between them. The CDR3 covers 16 residues. In germline, CDR1 is LNHNV, CDR2 YYDKDF (reference sequence). CDR3 DNA: TGTGCCACCAGCCCCCGACAGGTGATAGCTGGAAACACCATATATTTT. Translated, it gives CATSPRQVIAGNTIYF.

The CDR3 nucleotides read TGTGCCAGCAGCAAAGGCAGGGGGGCTCAGCCCCAGCATTTT. Translating it yields CASSKGRGAQPQHF. The gene calls are TRBV21-1 and TRBJ1-5; the table gives TRBD1 as D, unverified against the DNA. TRBV21-1 is a documented pseudogene. This CDR3 spans 14 amino acids.

The chain couples TRBV6-5 to TRBJ2-5, with TRBD1 matching over 7 bases. V dropped 5 bases and J dropped 4; count of bases not matched to a gene: 10. Germline V CDR1 and CDR2: MNHEY, SVGAGI. The CDR3 is 15 residues long. The CDR3 loop is CASSPTGTDLETQYF. CDR3 bases: TGTGCCAGCAGTCCAACCGGGACAGATCTAGAGACCCAGTACTTC.

The rearrangement joins TRBV15 to TRBJ1-5, with TRBD1 as a possible D gene (5 bases). The CDR3 loop spans 17 amino acids. The germline gives CDR1 LNHNV, CDR2 YYDKDF (reference sequence). Trimming took off 0 bases at V and 2 bases at J, with 14 bases between the two ends. The CDR3 loop reads CATSRDPTGVGNQPQHF. The CDR3 DNA is TGTGCCACCAGCAGAGATCCTACGGGGGTTGGCAATCAGCCCCAGCATTTT.

The rearrangement joins TRBV5-1 to TRBJ1-1, with 7 bases aligning to TRBD1. Per germline, CDR1 SGHRS and CDR2 YFSETQ. After removal of 4 bases from V and 0 bases from J, the junction contained 9 bases not matched to a gene. The CDR3 runs 16 residues. The CDR3 here is CASSIRQGGMNTEAFF. CDR3 DNA: TGCGCCAGCAGCATTAGACAGGGAGGCATGAACACTGAAGCTTTCTTT.

This rearrangement joins TRBV5-4 to TRBJ1-1, with 11 bases matching TRBD1. The CDR3 covers 17 residues. Per germline, CDR1 SGHNT and CDR2 YYREEE (reference sequence). With 3 bases clipped from V and 0 bases from J, the junction kept 7 bases outside the gene matches. The CDR3 reads CASSSPDRGHLNTEAFF. CDR3 DNA: TGTGCCAGCAGCTCTCCGGACAGGGGGCATTTGAACACTGAAGCTTTCTTT.

The V gene is TRBV5-1, the J gene TRBJ2-7; TRBD2 aligns across 9 bases. This CDR3 comprises 15 residues. Unmatched junction bases numbered 7, after V lost 4 bases and J lost 2 bases. In germline, CDR1 is SGHRS, CDR2 YFSETQ. CDR3 protein: CASSIIAGVTYEQYF. The CDR3 DNA reads as TGCGCCAGCAGCATAATAGCGGGGGTTACCTACGAGCAGTACTTC.

The genes are TRBV21-1 and TRBJ1-4. TRBV21-1 is marked as a pseudogene. This CDR3 is 15 amino acids long. CDR3: CASSKRERTNEKLFF. For the CDR3, the DNA is TGTGCCAGCAGCAAAAGGGAGCGGACTAATGAAAAACTGTTTTTT.

The V gene is TRBV28, the J gene TRBJ1-2; no clear D gene. This CDR3 spans 12 amino acids. Trimming stripped 7 bases from V and 4 bases from J, with 10 bases between. Germline loops: CDR1 MDHEN, CDR2 SYDVKM. The CDR3 protein is CASITGSYGYTF. The CDR3 DNA reads as TGTGCCAGCATAACGGGATCCTATGGCTACACCTTC.